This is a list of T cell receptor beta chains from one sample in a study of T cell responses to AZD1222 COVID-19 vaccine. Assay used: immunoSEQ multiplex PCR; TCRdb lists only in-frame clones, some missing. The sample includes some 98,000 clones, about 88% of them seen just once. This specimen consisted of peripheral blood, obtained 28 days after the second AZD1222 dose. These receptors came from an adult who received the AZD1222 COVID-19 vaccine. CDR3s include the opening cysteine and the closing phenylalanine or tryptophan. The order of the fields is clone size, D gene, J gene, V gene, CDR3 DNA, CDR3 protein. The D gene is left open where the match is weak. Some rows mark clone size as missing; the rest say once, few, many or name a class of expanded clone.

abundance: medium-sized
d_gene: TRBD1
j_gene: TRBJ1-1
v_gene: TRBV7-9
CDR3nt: TGTGCCAGCACCCCTCGACAGGGCCCTGAAGCTTTCTTT
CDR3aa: CASTPRQGPEAFF

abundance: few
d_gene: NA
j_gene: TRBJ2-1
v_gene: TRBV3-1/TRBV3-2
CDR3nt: TGTGCCAGCAGCAACGTCTTCGATGAGCAGTTCTTC
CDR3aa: CASSNVFDEQFF

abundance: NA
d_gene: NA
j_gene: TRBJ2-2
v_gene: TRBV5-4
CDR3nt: TGTGCCGGAGGGACAGAGATAACCGGGGAGCTGTTTTTT
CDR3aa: CAGGTEITGELFF

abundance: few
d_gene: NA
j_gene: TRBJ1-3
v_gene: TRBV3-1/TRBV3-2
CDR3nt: TGTGCCAGCAGCCAAGGTACAGGAAACACCATATATTTT
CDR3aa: CASSQGTGNTIYF

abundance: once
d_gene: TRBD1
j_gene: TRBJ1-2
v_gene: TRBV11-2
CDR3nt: TGTGCCAGCAGCCCGGGACAGGCTAACTATGGCTACACCTTC
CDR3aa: CASSPGQANYGYTF

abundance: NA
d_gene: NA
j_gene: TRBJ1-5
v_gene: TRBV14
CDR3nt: TGTGCCAGCAGCCTCGGGTTGGGGCAGCCCCAGCATTTT
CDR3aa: CASSLGLGQPQHF

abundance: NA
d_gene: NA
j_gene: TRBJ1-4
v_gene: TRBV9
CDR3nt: TGTGCCAGCAGCAGTGGATATGAAAAACTGTTTTTT
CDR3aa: CASSSGYEKLFF

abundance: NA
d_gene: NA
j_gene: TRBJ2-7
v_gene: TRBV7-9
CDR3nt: TGTGCCAGCAGCTTAGGGATTGGGTACGAGCAGTACTTC
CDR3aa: CASSLGIGYEQYF

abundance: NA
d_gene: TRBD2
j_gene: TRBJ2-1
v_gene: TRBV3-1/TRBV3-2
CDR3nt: TGTGCCAGCAGCCAGAGCGGGACCGAATACAATGAGCAGTTCTTC
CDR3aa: CASSQSGTEYNEQFF

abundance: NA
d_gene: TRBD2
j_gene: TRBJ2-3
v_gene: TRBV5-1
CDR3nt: TGCGCCAGCAGCCGCGGGACTAGCGGGGGAACAGATACGCAGTATTTT
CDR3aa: CASSRGTSGGTDTQYF

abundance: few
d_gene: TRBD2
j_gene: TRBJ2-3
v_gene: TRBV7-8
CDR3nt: TGTGCCAGCAGCTCGGGCTGGGGACTAGTGGATCCAGATACGCAGTATTTT
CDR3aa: CASSSGWGLVDPDTQYF

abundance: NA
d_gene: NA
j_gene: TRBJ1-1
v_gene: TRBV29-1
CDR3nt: TGCAGCGTGAGCCTCGACGGGAGAGATACTGAAGCTTTCTTT
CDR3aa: CSVSLDGRDTEAFF

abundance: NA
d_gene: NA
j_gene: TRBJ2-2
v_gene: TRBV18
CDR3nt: TGTGCCAGCTTAGAGACGGAAGCCACCGGGGAGCTGTTTTTT
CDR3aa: CASLETEATGELFF

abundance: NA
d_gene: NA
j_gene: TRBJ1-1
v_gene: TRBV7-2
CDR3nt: TGTGCCAGCAGCAGGGGGGGTGTGAACACTGAAGCTTTCTTT
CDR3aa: CASSRGGVNTEAFF

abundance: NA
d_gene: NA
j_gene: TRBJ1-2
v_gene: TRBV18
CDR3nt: TGTGCCAGCTCAGACGCCTATGGCTACACCTTC
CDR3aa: CASSDAYGYTF

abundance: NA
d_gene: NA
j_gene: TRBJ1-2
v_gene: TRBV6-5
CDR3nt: TGTGCCAGCAGTTACACGGACAGCCGTAACTATGGCTACACCTTC
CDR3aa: CASSYTDSRNYGYTF

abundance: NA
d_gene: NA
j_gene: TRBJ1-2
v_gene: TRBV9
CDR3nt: TGTGCCAGCAGCGGGGGGCTGGGACCCGATAACTATGGCTACACCTTC
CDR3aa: CASSGGLGPDNYGYTF

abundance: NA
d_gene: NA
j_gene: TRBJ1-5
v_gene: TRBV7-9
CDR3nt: TGTGCCAGCAGCTTAGTACGGGGAGAGAGCAATCAGCCCCAGCATTTT
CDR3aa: CASSLVRGESNQPQHF

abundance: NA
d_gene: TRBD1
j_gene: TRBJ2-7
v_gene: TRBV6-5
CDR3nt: TGTGCCAGCAGTTCCGGGACAGGAAGCTACGAGCAGTACTTC
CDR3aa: CASSSGTGSYEQYF

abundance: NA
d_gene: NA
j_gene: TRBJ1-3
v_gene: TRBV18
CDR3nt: TGTGCCAGCTCCCAAAACTCAGCCTCTGGAAACACCATATATTTT
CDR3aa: CASSQNSASGNTIYF

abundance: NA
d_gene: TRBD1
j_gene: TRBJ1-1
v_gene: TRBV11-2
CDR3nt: TGTGCCAGCAGCTTAATGGGACAGGCGAACACTGAAGCTTTCTTT
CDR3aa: CASSLMGQANTEAFF

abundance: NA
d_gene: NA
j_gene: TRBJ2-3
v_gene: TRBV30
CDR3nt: TGTGCCTGGGGGTCCTATACGCAGTATTTT
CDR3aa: CAWGSYTQYF

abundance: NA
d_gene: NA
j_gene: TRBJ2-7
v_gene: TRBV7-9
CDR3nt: TGTGCCAGCAGCTTAGCAGCGTCGGAGCAGTACTTC
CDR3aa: CASSLAASEQYF

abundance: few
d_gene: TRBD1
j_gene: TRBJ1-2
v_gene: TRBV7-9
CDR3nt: TGTGCCAGCAGCTTGGCAGGGGGTAGTGGCTACACCTTC
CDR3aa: CASSLAGGSGYTF

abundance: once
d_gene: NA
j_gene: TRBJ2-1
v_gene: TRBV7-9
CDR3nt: TGTGCCAGCAGCTTAGAGGGTGTGGGCGCACACAATGAGCAGTTCTTC
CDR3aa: CASSLEGVGAHNEQFF

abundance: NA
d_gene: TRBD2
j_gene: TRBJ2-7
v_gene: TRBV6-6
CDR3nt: TGTGCCAGCAGGAGACTAGCGGGTTACTCCTACGAGCAGTACTTC
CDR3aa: CASRRLAGYSYEQYF

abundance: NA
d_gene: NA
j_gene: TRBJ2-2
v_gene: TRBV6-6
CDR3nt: TGTGCCAGCAGTTTGGGAAGGGAGCTGTTTTTT
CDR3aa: CASSLGRELFF

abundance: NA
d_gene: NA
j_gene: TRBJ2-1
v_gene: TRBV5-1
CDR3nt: TGCGCCAGCAGCTTGGCATTGGACAGTCCCTACAATGAGCAGTTCTTC
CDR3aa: CASSLALDSPYNEQFF

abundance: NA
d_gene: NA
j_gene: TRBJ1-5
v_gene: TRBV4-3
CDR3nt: TGCGCCAGCAGCCAAGTTCGGGATCAGCCCCAGCATTTT
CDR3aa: CASSQVRDQPQHF

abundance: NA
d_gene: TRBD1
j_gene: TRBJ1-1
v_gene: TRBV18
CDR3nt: TGTGCCAGCTCACAGGGACAGTCAGGGGGCGGTGAAGCTTTCTTT
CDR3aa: CASSQGQSGGGEAFF

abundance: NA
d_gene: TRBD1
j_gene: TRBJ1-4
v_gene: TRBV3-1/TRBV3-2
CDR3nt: TGTGCCAGCAGCCAAATGACAGGGCCTAATGAAAAACTGTTTTTT
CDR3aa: CASSQMTGPNEKLFF

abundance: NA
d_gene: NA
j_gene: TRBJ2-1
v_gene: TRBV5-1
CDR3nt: TGCGCCAGCCCGGCGATGTTCTTC
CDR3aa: CASPAMFF

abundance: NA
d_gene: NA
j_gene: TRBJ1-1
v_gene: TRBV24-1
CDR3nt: TGTGCCACCAGTGAAACGGGACGGCTTAGTGAAGCTTTCTTT
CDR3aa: CATSETGRLSEAFF

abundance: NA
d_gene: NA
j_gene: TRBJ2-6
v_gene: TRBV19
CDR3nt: TGTGCCAGTAGTCCCGGGGATTTTCAAGCAGGGGCCAACGTCCTGACTTTC
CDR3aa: CASSPGDFQAGANVLTF

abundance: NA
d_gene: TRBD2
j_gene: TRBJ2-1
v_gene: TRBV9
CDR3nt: TGTGCCAGCAGCAGTGCCGGGACTAGCCGCAATGAGCAGTTCTTC
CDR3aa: CASSSAGTSRNEQFF

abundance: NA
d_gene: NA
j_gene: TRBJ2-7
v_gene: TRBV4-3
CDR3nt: TGCGCCAGCAGCCAGAAGTACGGAAGCCTTTACGAGCAGTACTTC
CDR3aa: CASSQKYGSLYEQYF

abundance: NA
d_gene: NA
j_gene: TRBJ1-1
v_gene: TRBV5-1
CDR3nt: TGCGCCAGCAGCTTATACCGGGACGACACTGAAGCTTTCTTT
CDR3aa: CASSLYRDDTEAFF

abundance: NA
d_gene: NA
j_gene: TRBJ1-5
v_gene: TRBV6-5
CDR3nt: TGTGCCAGCAGGGGAAATCAGCCCCAGCATTTT
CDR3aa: CASRGNQPQHF

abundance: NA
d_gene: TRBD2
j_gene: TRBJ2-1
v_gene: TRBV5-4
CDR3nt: TGTGCCAGCAGCCTAAGGGACTACCTGAATGAGCAGTTCTTC
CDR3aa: CASSLRDYLNEQFF

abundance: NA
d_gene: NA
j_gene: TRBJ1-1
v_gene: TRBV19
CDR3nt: TGTGCCAGTAGTATAGCCCCAGGGAAGAGGACTGAAGCTTTCTTT
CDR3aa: CASSIAPGKRTEAFF

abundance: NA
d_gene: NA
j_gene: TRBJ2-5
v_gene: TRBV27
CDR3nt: TGTGCCAGCAGTTTCTCGCTCGGTGGGGAGACCCAGTACTTC
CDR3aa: CASSFSLGGETQYF

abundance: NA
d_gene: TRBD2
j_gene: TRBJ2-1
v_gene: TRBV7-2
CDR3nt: TGTGCCAGCAGCTTAGAAGCGGGAGGGGGTCATGAGCAGTTCTTC
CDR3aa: CASSLEAGGGHEQFF